The entry below describes one T cell receptor (beta chain). Its antigen remains unidentified. The data are from a study of post-analysis software for immune sequencing data. The CDR3 is 15 amino acids. Germline-derived CDR1 and CDR2 are ENHRY and SYGVKD. V lost 0 bases and J lost 11, with 14 bases in between. Each TCR beta cDNA library carried unique molecular identifiers. Roughly 450,000 cDNA molecules were recovered from an input of about 0.95 to 11 million T cells. One entry per CDR3 protein results from TCRdb running MiXCR on the PCR reads. Of hundreds of thousands of distinct CDR3 sequences listed, approximately 59% are singletons. Findings of the study overall: Comparison of patients with controls showed five TRBV segments more frequent in patients, TRBV5-6, TRBV5-1 and TRBV20-1 among them. Diversity measured as normalized Chao1 was significantly lower in multiple sclerosis patients than in controls. When the samples were clustered directly with F measure, those that had been prepared in the same batch showed strong co-clustering.

The chain carries TRBV10-3 and TRBJ1-6; possible D gene TRBD1, 6 bases. The sequenced sample consisted of blood. The sequence was collected from a girl aged 2-10 years with multiple sclerosis. The CDR3 sequence is CAISESGGGGTPLHF. CDR3 nucleotides: TGTGCCATCAGTGAGTCAGGAGGGGGAGGCACACCCCTCCACTTT.